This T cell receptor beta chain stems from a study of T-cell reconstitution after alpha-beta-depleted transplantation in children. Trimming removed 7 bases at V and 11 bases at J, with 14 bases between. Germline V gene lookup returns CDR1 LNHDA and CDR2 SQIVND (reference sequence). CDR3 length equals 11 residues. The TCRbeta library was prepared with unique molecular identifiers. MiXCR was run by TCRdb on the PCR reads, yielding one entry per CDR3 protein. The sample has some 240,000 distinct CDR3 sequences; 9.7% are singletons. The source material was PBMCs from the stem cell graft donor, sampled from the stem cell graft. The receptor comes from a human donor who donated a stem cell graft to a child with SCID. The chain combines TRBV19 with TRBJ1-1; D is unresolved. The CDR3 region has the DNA TGTGCCAGTACAAGGTCTGGCGAGGCTTTCTTT. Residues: CASTRSGEAFF.